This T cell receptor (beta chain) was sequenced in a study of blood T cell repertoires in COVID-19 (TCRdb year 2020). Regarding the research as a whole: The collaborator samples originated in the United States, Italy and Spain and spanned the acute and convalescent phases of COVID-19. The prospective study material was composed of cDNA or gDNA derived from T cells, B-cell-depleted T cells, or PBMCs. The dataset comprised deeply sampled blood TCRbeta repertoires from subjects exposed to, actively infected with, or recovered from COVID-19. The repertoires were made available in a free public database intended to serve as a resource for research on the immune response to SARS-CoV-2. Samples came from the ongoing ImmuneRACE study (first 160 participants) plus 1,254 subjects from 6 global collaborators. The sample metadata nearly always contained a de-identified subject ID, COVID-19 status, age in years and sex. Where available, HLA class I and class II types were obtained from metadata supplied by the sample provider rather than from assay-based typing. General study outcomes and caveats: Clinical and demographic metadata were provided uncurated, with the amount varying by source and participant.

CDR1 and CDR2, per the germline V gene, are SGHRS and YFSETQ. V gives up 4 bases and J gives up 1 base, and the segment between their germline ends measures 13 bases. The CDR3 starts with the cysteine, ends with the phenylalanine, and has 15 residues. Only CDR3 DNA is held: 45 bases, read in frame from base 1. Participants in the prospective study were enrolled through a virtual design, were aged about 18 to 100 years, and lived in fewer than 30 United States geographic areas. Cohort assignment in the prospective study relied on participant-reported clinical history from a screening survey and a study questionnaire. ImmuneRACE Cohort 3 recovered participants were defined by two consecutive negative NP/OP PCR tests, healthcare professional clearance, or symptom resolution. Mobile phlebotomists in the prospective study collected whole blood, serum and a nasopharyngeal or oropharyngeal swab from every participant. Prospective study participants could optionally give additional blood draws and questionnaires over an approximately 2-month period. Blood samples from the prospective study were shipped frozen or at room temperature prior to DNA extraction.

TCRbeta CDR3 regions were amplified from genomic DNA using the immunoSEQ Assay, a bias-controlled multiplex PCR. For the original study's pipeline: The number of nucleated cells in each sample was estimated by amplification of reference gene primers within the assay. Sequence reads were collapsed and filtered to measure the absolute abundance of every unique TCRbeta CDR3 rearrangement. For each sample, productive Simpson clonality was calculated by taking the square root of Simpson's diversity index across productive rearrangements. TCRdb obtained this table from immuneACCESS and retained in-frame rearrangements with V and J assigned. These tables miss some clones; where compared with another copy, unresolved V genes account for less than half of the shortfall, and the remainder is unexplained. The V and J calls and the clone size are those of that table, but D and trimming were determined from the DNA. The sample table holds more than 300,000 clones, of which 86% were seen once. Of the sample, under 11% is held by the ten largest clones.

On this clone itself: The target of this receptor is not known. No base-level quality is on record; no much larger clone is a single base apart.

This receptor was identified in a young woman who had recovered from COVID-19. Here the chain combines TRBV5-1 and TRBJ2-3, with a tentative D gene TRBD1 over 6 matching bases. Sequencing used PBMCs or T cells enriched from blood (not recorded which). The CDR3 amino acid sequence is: CASSTAGAGTDTQYF. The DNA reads TGCGCCAGCAGCACCGCAGGGGCCGGCACAGATACGCAGTATTTT.